This T cell receptor (delta chain) was sequenced during a study of delta chains in infants with herpesvirus infections. Study context: From birth, Ugandan infants were followed prospectively for primary CMV infection.

To note about this clone: Its antigen is not known.

V trimming: 7 bases; J trimming: 8 bases; junction bases outside the gene matches: 28. Germline V lookup: CDR1 TSWWSYY, CDR2 QGS. The CDR3 is 20 residues long. Points from the study as a whole: The public Vdelta1 clonotype appeared in 4 of 18 CMV-infected infants. The public clonotype decayed quickly, seemingly gone after roughly 2 months. No race- or environment-matched controls existed, and samples were few.

TCR cDNA was made from PBMC RNA with gamma- and delta-chain-specific primers. TCRdb re-called the RT-PCR reads via CATT. The data contain some 1,500 delta-chain clones, about 30% of them seen just once; the ten biggest clones take up approximately 9.2%. The chain has TRDV1 and TRDJ1; TRDD3 matches at 10 bases. Specimen: peripheral blood, collected at time point 1 of longitudinal follow-up. This clonotype was obtained from a human donor who was a Ugandan infant, either HIV-exposed or HIV-unexposed (not recorded which). For the CDR3, the DNA is TGTGCTCTTGAGGAGGTACCCGCTTCCTACGGGGGATACGTTCGCTTAAAACTCATCTTT. It codes for CALEEVPASYGGYVRLKLIF.